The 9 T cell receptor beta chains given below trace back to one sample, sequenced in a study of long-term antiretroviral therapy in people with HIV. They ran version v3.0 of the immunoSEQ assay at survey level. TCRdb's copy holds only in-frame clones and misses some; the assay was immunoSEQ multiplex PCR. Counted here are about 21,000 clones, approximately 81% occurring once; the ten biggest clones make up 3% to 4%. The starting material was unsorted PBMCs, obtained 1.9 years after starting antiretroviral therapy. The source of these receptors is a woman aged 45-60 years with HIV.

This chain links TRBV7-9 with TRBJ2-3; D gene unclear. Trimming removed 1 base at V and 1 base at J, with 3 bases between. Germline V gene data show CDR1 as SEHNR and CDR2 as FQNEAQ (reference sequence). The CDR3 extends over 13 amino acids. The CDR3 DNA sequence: TGTGCCAGCAGCTTAGAGGGCACAGATACGCAGTATTTT. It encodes CASSLEGTDTQYF.

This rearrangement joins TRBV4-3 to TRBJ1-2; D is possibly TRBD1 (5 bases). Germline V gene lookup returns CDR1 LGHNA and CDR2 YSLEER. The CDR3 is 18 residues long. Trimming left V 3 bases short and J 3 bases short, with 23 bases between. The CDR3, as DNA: TGCGCCAGCAGCCATAGGATCGATAGGGGAAACACACACTATGGCTACACCTTC. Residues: CASSHRIDRGNTHYGYTF.

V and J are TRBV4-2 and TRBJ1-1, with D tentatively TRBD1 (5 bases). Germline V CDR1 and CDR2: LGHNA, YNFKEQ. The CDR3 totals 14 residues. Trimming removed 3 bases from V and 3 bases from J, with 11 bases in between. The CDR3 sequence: CASSHAQGYTEAFF. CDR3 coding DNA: TGTGCCAGCAGCCACGCCCAGGGTTACACTGAAGCTTTCTTT.

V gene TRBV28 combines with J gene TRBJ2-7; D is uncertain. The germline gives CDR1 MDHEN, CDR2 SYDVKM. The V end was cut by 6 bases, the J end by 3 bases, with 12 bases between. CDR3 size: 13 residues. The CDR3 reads CASSLPAYYEQYF. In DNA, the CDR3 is TGTGCCAGCAGCCTACCGGCCTACTACGAGCAGTACTTC.

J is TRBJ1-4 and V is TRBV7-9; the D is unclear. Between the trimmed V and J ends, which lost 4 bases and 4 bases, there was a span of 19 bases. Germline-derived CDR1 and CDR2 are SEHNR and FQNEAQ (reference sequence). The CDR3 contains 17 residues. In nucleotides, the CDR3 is TGTGCCAGCAGCTCCCCGAAGGGCAAGATCGGTAATGAAAAACTGTTTTTT. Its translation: CASSSPKGKIGNEKLFF.

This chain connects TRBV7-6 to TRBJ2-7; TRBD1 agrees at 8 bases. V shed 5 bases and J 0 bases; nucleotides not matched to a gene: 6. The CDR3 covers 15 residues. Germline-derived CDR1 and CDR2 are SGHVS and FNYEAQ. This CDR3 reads CASSPRTGTSYEQYF. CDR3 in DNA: TGTGCCAGCAGCCCACGGACAGGGACCTCCTACGAGCAGTACTTC.

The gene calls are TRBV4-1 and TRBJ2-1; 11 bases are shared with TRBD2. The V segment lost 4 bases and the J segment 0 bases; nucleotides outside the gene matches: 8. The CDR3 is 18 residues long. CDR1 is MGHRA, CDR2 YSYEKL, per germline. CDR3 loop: CASSPQGSGGASYNEQFF. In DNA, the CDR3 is TGCGCCAGCAGCCCCCAAGGTAGCGGGGGGGCCTCCTACAATGAGCAGTTCTTC.

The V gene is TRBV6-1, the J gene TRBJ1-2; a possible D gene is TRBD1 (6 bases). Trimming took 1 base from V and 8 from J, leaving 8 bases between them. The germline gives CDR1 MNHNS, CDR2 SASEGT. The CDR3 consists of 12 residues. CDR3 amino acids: CASSEEGDGYTF. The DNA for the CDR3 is TGTGCCAGCAGTGAAGAGGGGGACGGCTACACCTTC.

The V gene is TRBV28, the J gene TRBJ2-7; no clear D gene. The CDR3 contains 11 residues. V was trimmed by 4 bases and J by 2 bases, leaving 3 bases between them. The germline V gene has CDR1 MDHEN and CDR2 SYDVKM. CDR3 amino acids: CASSSPYEQYF. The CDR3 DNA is TGTGCCAGCAGTTCCCCCTACGAGCAGTACTTC.